Detailed here is one T cell receptor beta chain. This record belongs to a study of cytomegalovirus exposure and HLA in healthy donors. The germline V gene encodes CDR1 KGHSH and CDR2 LQKENI. The ends lost 1 base at V and 1 base at J; junction bases unmatched: 6. The CDR3 has 17 amino acids. The table came from immunoSEQ multiplex PCR; TCRdb's copy has only in-frame clones and leaves some out. The sample consists of hundreds of thousands of clones, approximately 84% of them appearing once. Source material: PBMCs. The V call is TRBV18, the J call TRBJ2-1, with 8 bases fitting TRBD2. This TCR derives from a man younger than 30 in good health and CMV-seropositive. The CDR3 reads CASSPRLSGMSYNEQFF. The CDR3 DNA is TGTGCCAGCTCACCACGACTTAGCGGGATGTCCTACAATGAGCAGTTCTTC.